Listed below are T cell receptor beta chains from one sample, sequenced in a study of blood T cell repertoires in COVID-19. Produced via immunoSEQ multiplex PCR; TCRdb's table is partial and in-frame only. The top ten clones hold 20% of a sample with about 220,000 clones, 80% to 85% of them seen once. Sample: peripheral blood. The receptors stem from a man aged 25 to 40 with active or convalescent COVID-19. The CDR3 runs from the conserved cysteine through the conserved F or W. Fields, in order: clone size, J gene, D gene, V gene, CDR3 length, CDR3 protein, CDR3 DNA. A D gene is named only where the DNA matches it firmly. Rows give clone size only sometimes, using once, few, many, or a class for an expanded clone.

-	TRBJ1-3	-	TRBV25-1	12	CASSEFGNTIYF	TGTGCCAGCAGTGAATTTGGCAACACCATATATTTT
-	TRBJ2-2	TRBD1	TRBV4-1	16	CASSLSGTGGIGELFF	TGCGCCAGCAGCCTTTCCGGGACAGGGGGGATCGGGGAGCTGTTTTTT
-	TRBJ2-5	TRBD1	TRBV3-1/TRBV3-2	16	CASSPQTGNLQETQYF	TGTGCCAGCAGCCCCCAGACAGGGAACCTTCAAGAGACCCAGTACTTC
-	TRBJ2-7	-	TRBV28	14	CASSLGGASYEQYF	TGTGCCAGCAGTTTAGGAGGGGCCTCCTACGAGCAGTACTTC
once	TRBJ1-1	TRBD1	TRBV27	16	CASSLRDREGHTEAFF	TGTGCCAGCAGTCTCCGGGACAGGGAAGGGCACACTGAAGCTTTCTTT
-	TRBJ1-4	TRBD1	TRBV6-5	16	CASSYMDRGSNEKLFF	TGTGCCAGCAGTTACATGGACAGGGGGTCTAATGAAAAACTGTTTTTT
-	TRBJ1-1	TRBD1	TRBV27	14	CASRYRGDDTEAFF	TGTGCCAGCAGATACAGGGGTGACGACACTGAAGCTTTCTTT
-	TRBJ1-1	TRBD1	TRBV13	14	CASSLDRGNTEAFF	TGTGCCAGCAGCTTAGACAGGGGCAACACTGAAGCTTTCTTT
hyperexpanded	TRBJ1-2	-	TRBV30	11	CAWELGGGYTF	TGTGCCTGGGAGTTAGGGGGAGGCTACACCTTC
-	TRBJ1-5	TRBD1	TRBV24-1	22	CATSDKSGWRDREPWAYQPQHF	TGTGCCACCAGTGATAAAAGTGGTTGGAGGGACAGGGAACCTTGGGCCTATCAGCCCCAGCATTTT
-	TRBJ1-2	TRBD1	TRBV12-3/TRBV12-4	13	CASSLPTGYGYTF	TGTGCCAGCAGTTTACCGACAGGGTACGGCTACACCTTC
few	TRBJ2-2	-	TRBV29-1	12	CSVATGYGELFF	TGCAGCGTCGCTACAGGGTACGGGGAGCTGTTTTTT
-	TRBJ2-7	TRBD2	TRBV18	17	CASSSPTSGLAAYEQYF	TGTGCCAGCTCATCGCCGACTAGCGGGCTGGCCGCCTACGAGCAGTACTTC
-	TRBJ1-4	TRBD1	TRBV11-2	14	CASSSDRGFEKLFF	TGTGCCAGCAGCTCGGACAGGGGATTTGAAAAACTGTTTTTT
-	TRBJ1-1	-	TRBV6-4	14	CASSDRAEDTEAFF	TGTGCCAGCAGTGACAGGGCGGAGGACACTGAAGCTTTCTTT
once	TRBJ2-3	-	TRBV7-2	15	CASSSQLVLKDTQYF	TGTGCCAGCAGCTCACAACTAGTTTTAAAAGATACGCAGTATTTT
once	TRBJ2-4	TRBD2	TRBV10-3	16	CAISEIAGLAKNIQYF	TGTGCCATCAGTGAAATAGCGGGGCTAGCCAAAAACATTCAGTACTTC
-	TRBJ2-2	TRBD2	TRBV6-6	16	CASSYSLAGGTGELFF	TGTGCCAGCAGTTACTCGCTAGCGGGGGGCACCGGGGAGCTGTTTTTT
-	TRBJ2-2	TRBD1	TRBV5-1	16	CASSFAGQGAVGELFF	TGCGCCAGCAGCTTTGCGGGACAGGGGGCCGTCGGGGAGCTGTTTTTT
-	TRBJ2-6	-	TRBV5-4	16	CASSLWQISGANVLTF	TGTGCCAGCAGCTTGTGGCAGATCTCTGGGGCCAACGTCCTGACTTTC
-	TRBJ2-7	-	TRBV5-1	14	CASSLAGGPYEQYF	TGCGCCAGCAGCTTGGCGGGGGGCCCCTACGAGCAGTACTTC
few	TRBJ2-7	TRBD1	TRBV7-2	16	CASIDYGQDNSYEQYF	TGTGCCAGCATCGACTATGGACAGGATAACTCCTACGAGCAGTACTTC
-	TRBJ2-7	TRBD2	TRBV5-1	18	CASSLEGGTVTSGYEQYF	TGCGCCAGCAGCTTGGAGGGAGGGACGGTTACTAGCGGCTACGAGCAGTACTTC
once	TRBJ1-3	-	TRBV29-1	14	CSVEDRHSGNTIYF	TGCAGCGTTGAAGATCGACACTCTGGAAACACCATATATTTT
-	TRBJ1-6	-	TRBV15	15	CATSIGSSGHSPLHF	TGTGCCACCAGCATCGGATCATCAGGGCATTCACCCCTCCACTTT
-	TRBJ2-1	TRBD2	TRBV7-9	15	CASSLGTSGYNEQFF	TGTGCCAGCAGCTTAGGGACTAGCGGATACAATGAGCAGTTCTTC
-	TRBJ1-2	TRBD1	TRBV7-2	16	CASSLRGQGANRGYTF	TGTGCCAGCAGCTTGCGCGGACAGGGGGCAAATAGGGGCTACACCTTC
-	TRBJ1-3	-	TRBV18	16	CASSPGGPLSGNTIYF	TGTGCCAGCTCACCAGGGGGCCCCCTCTCTGGAAACACCATATATTTT
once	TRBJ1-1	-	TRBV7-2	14	CASSLVDTHTEAFF	TGTGCCAGCAGCTTAGTGGACACCCACACTGAAGCTTTCTTT
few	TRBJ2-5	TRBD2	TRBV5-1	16	CASSPRLAGGVETQYF	TGCGCCAGCAGCCCGAGACTAGCGGGAGGTGTGGAGACCCAGTACTTC
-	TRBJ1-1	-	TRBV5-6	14	CASSSPQGNTEAFF	TGTGCCAGCAGCTCCCCCCAGGGGAACACTGAAGCTTTCTTT
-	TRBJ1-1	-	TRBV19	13	CASSSSPGVRAFF	TGTGCCAGTAGTTCCAGCCCAGGTGTGAGAGCTTTCTTT
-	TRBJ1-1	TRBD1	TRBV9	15	CASSPRDRPNTEAFF	TGTGCCAGCAGCCCACGGGACAGACCGAACACTGAAGCTTTCTTT
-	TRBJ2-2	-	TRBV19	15	CASSLYSGNTGELFF	TGTGCCAGTAGTCTATACTCGGGGAACACCGGGGAGCTGTTTTTT
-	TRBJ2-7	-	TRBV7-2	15	CASSFPGGQFYEQYF	TGTGCCAGCAGCTTTCCCGGGGGACAGTTCTACGAGCAGTACTTC
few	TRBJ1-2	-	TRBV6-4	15	CASAEGVGANYGYTF	TGTGCCAGCGCGGAGGGCGTGGGAGCTAACTATGGCTACACCTTC
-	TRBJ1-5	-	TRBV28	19	CASSLRTGSHLRGNQPQHF	TGTGCCAGCAGTTTACGCACAGGGTCACATTTACGCGGCAATCAGCCCCAGCATTTT
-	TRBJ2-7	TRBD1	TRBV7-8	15	CASSFRTGKPYEQYF	TGTGCCAGCAGCTTTAGGACAGGGAAACCCTACGAGCAGTACTTC
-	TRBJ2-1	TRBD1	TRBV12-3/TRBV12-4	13	CASSQGAINEQFF	TGTGCCAGCAGTCAGGGGGCGATCAATGAGCAGTTCTTC
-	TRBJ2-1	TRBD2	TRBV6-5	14	CAIKGTSGYNEQFF	TGTGCCATTAAGGGGACTAGCGGGTACAATGAGCAGTTCTTC
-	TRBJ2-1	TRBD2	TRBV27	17	CASSLVELAGLRNEQFF	TGTGCCAGCAGTTTGGTCGAACTAGCGGGTCTTAGGAATGAGCAGTTCTTC
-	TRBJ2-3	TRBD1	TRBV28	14	CASSFGQGTDTQYF	TGTGCCAGCAGTTTCGGACAGGGGACAGATACGCAGTATTTT
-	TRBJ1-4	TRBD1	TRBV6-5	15	CASSRQDRGGEKLFF	TGTGCCAGCAGTCGCCAGGACAGGGGTGGTGAAAAACTGTTTTTT
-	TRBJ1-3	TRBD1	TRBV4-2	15	CASSQATGTGNTIYF	TGTGCCAGCAGCCAAGCGACAGGGACTGGAAACACCATATATTTT
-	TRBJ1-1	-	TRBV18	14	CASSLRGPLTEAFF	TGTGCCAGCTCCCTCAGGGGCCCTCTCACTGAAGCTTTCTTT
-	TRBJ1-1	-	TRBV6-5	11	CASTWAREAFF	TGTGCCAGCACATGGGCCCGAGAAGCTTTCTTT
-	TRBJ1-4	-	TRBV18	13	CASSPGQPEKLFF	TGTGCCAGCTCACCCGGACAGCCCGAAAAACTGTTTTTT
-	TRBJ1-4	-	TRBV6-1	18	CASSEARQLFATNEKLFF	TGTGCCAGCAGTGAAGCGCGACAGCTTTTTGCAACTAATGAAAAACTGTTTTTT
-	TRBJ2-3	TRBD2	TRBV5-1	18	CASSLEGTSGRRTDTQYF	TGCGCCAGCAGCTTGGAAGGGACTAGCGGGAGACGGACAGATACGCAGTATTTT
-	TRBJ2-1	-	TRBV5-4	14	CASSLEAPSGEQFF	TGTGCCAGCAGCTTGGAAGCGCCCTCAGGGGAGCAGTTCTTC
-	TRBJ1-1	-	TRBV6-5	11	CASSSTGKAFF	TGTGCCAGCAGTTCAACAGGGAAAGCTTTCTTT
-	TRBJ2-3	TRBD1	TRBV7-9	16	CASSRGTGLFTDTQYF	TGTGCCAGCAGCCGCGGGACAGGACTTTTCACAGATACGCAGTATTTT